These 29 T cell receptor beta chains came from one sample sequenced in a study of blood T cell repertoires in COVID-19. Profiled with immunoSEQ multiplex PCR; TCRdb holds only in-frame clones, not every one. The sample lists around 42,000 clones, 70% to 90% occurring once. Sequenced sample: peripheral blood. The origin of the receptors is a human donor in a cohort sampled during active COVID-19.

This clone was seen more than once but under ten times. V usage is TRBV28 and J usage is TRBJ2-2; D remains ambiguous. The CDR3 covers 15 residues. Per the germline V gene, CDR1 is MDHEN and CDR2 is SYDVKM. V gave up 3 bases and J gave up 0 bases, with 8 bases separating them. CDR3 amino acids: CASSFTGTNTGELFF. The DNA of the CDR3 is TGTGCCAGCAGTTTTACGGGTACGAACACCGGGGAGCTGTTTTTT.

The genes are TRBV23-1 and TRBJ1-6; D is ambiguous. TRBV23-1 is given ORF status, its function remaining uncertain. V lost 2 bases, J lost 10 bases, and 24 bases lay in between. There are 18 residues in the CDR3. DNA for the CDR3: TGCGCCAGCAGTCAACCGAGGCGTACGACTTTTCGAGACTCACCCCTCCACTTT. Translation: CASSQPRRTTFRDSPLHF.

The rearrangement uses TRBV27 and TRBJ1-1, with D possibly matching TRBD1 (6 bases). The germline V gene encodes CDR1 MNHEY and CDR2 SMNVEV (reference sequence). V was cut by 8 bases and J by 1 base, with 26 bases left in between. The CDR3 contains 18 residues. The CDR3 loop reads CASFRTRGTGHSNTEAFF. CDR3 coding DNA: TGTGCCAGCTTTCGGACCCGAGGGACGGGACATTCGAACACTGAAGCTTTCTTT.

V and J are TRBV27 and TRBJ2-1; 8 bases fit TRBD1. Looked up from germline, CDR1 is MNHEY and CDR2 is SMNVEV (reference sequence). The junction had 14 bases not matched to a gene; V was cut back by 3 bases and J by 7 bases. The CDR3 is made up of 17 amino acids. For the CDR3, the DNA is TGTGCCAGCAGTTTTTGGGGCAGGGGGCCGGATAAGAATGAGCAGTTCTTC. Its translation: CASSFWGRGPDKNEQFF.

The V call is TRBV27, the J call TRBJ2-3, with 15 nucleotides matching TRBD2. Germline V gives CDR1 MNHEY, CDR2 SMNVEV (reference sequence). The CDR3 extends over 15 amino acids. With V trimmed by 6 bases and J by 8 bases, 6 bases remained unmatched. The CDR3 is CASSLGLAGGGTQYF. Written as DNA, the CDR3 is TGTGCCAGCAGCCTGGGACTAGCGGGAGGAGGTACGCAGTATTTT.

The V call is TRBV5-6, the J call TRBJ2-2; TRBD2 agrees at 12 bases. The CDR3 consists of 16 residues. Losses at the gene ends were 3 bases for V and 4 bases for J; bases not matched to a gene: 4. The germline V gene has CDR1 SGHDT and CDR2 YYEEEE. The CDR3 sequence: CASSSPGLAGTGELFF. The CDR3 DNA follows: TGTGCCAGCAGCTCTCCGGGACTAGCGGGCACCGGGGAGCTGTTTTTT.

The chain has TRBV2 and TRBJ2-3, with 7 positions matching TRBD1. Germline V gene sequence: CDR1 SNHLY, CDR2 FYNNEI. V was pared by 4 bases and J by 0 bases, with 16 bases of the junction left unmatched. The CDR3 is made up of 19 amino acids. CDR3 sequence reads: CASSVQFRSGQTSTDTQYF. CDR3 in DNA: TGTGCCAGCAGTGTCCAATTCCGGTCGGGACAGACTAGCACAGATACGCAGTATTTT.

The V and J genes are TRBV13 and TRBJ2-7, with 7 bases identical to TRBD1. V shed 4 bases and J 0 bases; nucleotides not matched to a gene: 15. The CDR3 sequence is 18 residues long. The germline CDR1 and CDR2 sequences are PRHDT and FYEKMQ (reference sequence). The CDR3 loop is CASSSPRQGLSHSYEQYF. In DNA form, the CDR3 reads TGTGCCAGCAGCTCTCCCCGACAGGGCCTAAGTCACTCCTACGAGCAGTACTTC. Full variable domain (outside the CDR3, taken from reference TRBV13 and TRBJ2-7): AAGVIQSPRHLIKEKRETATLKCYPIPRHDTVYWYQQGPGQDPQFLISFYEKMQSDKGSIPDRFSAQQFSDYHSELNMSSLELGDSALYFCASSSPRQGLSHSYEQYFGPGTRLTVT.

The chain couples TRBV19 to TRBJ2-7, with TRBD1 as a possible D gene (6 bases). Looked up from germline, CDR1 is LNHDA and CDR2 is SQIVND (reference sequence). This CDR3 has 14 amino acids. The V gene lost 3 bases and the J gene lost 2 bases, with 11 bases spanning the gap. The CDR3 DNA is TGTGCCAGTAGTATTGGCAGGGGAACCTACGAGCAGTACTTC. It translates to CASSIGRGTYEQYF.

The CDR3 here is CSARFGEQFF. The CDR3 nucleotides are TGCAGTGCTAGGTTCGGTGAGCAGTTCTTC. The chain combines TRBV20-1 with TRBJ2-1; unclear D gene. V was shortened by 3 bases and J by 9 bases, with 6 bases between the two germline ends. The CDR3 runs to 10 residues. The germline V gene has CDR1 DFQATT and CDR2 SNEGSKA (reference sequence).

The chain employs TRBV29-1 and TRBJ2-5; TRBD2 might be the D (6 bases). The CDR3 is 14 amino acids. Germline CDR1 is SQVTM and CDR2 is ANQGSEA. V shed 4 bases and J shed 2 bases, with 14 bases lying between them. The CDR3: CSVGSTGVQETQYF. For the CDR3, the DNA is TGCAGCGTTGGGAGTACGGGAGTACAAGAGACCCAGTACTTC.

V usage is TRBV3-1 (or the pseudogene TRBV3-2) and J usage is TRBJ2-1; D uncertain. CDR1 LGHDT and CDR2 YNNKEL come from the germline V gene (reference sequence). Trimming removed 1 base at V and 10 bases at J, with 5 bases between. This CDR3 has 11 amino acids. The CDR3 coding sequence is TGTGCCAGCAGCCAAGTTAGAGAGCAGTTCTTC. Protein product: CASSQVREQFF.

The chain joins TRBV11-2 to TRBJ1-6; 7 bases are shared with TRBD1. Per the germline V gene, CDR1 is SGHAT and CDR2 is FQNNGV. The CDR3 spans 15 residues. V dropped 5 bases and J dropped 6; count of bases not matched to a gene: 7. The CDR3 here is CASSPGWDSNSPLHF. The CDR3 coding sequence is TGTGCCAGCAGCCCGGGCTGGGACAGTAATTCACCCCTCCACTTT.

The chain couples TRBV5-1 to TRBJ2-1, with TRBD1 matching over 9 bases. The CDR3 sequence is 14 residues long. Germline CDR1 and CDR2: SGHRS and YFSETQ. V lost 4 bases and J lost 5; bases outside the gene matches: 4. The CDR3 region has the DNA TGCGCCAGCAGCCTTAGGACAGGGGACAATGAGCAGTTCTTC. Protein: CASSLRTGDNEQFF. The full variable domain, with the rest looked up from reference TRBV5-1 and TRBJ2-1, is KAGVTQTPRYLIKTRGQQVTLSCSPISGHRSVSWYQQTPGQGLQFLFEYFSETQRNKGNFPGRFSGRQFSNSRSEMNVSTLELGDSALYLCASSLRTGDNEQFFGPGTRLTVL.

This clone appeared a few times. The rearrangement joins TRBV7-3 to TRBJ2-2; possibly TRBD1 for D (6 bases). Germline CDR1 SGHTA, CDR2 FQGTGA. The CDR3 runs to 16 residues. V was pared by 5 bases and J by 2 bases, with 15 bases between. CDR3 in amino acids: CASSLQGTRNTGELFF. In nucleotides, the CDR3 is TGTGCCAGCAGCCTCCAGGGGACCCGAAACACCGGGGAGCTGTTTTTT.

In DNA form, the CDR3 reads TGCGCCAGCAGCCAAAGGACATTAACAGGGCGGGGGGACACAGATACGCAGTATTTT. As protein: CASSQRTLTGRGDTDTQYF. V usage is TRBV4-1 and J usage is TRBJ2-3; TRBD2 agrees at 8 bases. CDR1 is MGHRA and CDR2 is YSYEKL in the germline V gene. J was trimmed by 2 bases and V by 2 bases; bases with no gene match: 15. The CDR3 has 19 residues.

The rearrangement uses TRBV24-1 and TRBJ2-2; 7 nucleotides align to TRBD1. Germline V gene data show CDR1 as KGHDR and CDR2 as SFDVKD. The CDR3 is 13 amino acids. V shed 7 bases, J shed 6 bases, and the junction held 4 bases outside the gene matches. CDR3 residues: CATRGTVSGELFF. In DNA, the CDR3 is TGTGCCACCAGGGGGACAGTCTCCGGGGAGCTGTTTTTT.

J is TRBJ2-1 and V is TRBV4-2; 10 positions agree with TRBD2. The junction had 2 bases not matched to a gene; V was cut back by 0 bases and J by 15 bases. Looked up from germline, CDR1 is LGHNA and CDR2 is YNFKEQ. The CDR3 length is 12 residues. The DNA of the CDR3 is TGTGCCAGCAGCCAAGAAGGGACTAGCGTGTTCTTC. Amino acids: CASSQEGTSVFF.

The rearrangement links TRBV30 to TRBJ2-7; D is perhaps TRBD2 (6 bases). Germline V gene lookup returns CDR1 GTSNPN and CDR2 SVGIG (reference sequence). CDR3 length equals 13 residues. The germline V and J ends were trimmed by 2 bases and 4 bases, with 12 bases remaining between them. CDR3 region: CAWSPGDPYEQYF. The DNA of the CDR3 is TGTGCCTGGAGTCCGGGAGACCCATACGAGCAGTACTTC.

The chain has TRBV9 and TRBJ2-2, with a possible D match to TRBD2 (5 bases). The germline gives CDR1 SGDLS, CDR2 YYNGEE. The CDR3 covers 14 residues. V was trimmed by 0 bases and J by 4 bases, leaving 7 bases between them. DNA for the CDR3: TGTGCCAGCAGCGTAGATGGGAGCACCGGGGAGCTGTTTTTT. Translating it yields CASSVDGSTGELFF.

The chain is built from TRBV27 and TRBJ2-2; 7 bases are a match to TRBD2. This CDR3 is built from 14 residues. Germline V gene data show CDR1 as MNHEY and CDR2 as SMNVEV (reference sequence). The ends lost 6 bases at V and 6 bases at J; junction bases unmatched: 7. The CDR3 DNA follows: TGTGCCAGCAGGGGGACCGGGGGGTCCGGGGAGCTGTTTTTT. Its protein product is CASRGTGGSGELFF.

V usage is TRBV2 and J usage is TRBJ1-3, with D possibly being TRBD1 (5 bases). The V gene's germline CDR1 is SNHLY and CDR2 FYNNEI. V lost 4 bases and J 0 bases, leaving 13 bases between the germline ends. This CDR3 has 16 amino acids. The CDR3 region is CASSGQPNLSGNTIYF. As DNA, the CDR3 is TGTGCCAGCAGTGGACAGCCTAATCTCTCTGGAAACACCATATATTTT.

The J gene is TRBJ2-3, the V gene TRBV9; 12 bases are shared with TRBD2. The germline CDR1 and CDR2 sequences are SGDLS and YYNGEE. Losses at the gene ends were 3 bases for V and 4 bases for J; bases not matched to a gene: 12. The CDR3 length is 18 residues. In DNA, the CDR3 is TGTGCCAGCAGCGATGCTCTAGCGGGAGGGCCTACAGCAGATACGCAGTATTTT. The encoded protein is CASSDALAGGPTADTQYF.

The rearrangement joins TRBV11-3 to TRBJ2-7; TRBD1 might be the D (5 bases). Trimming removed 1 base from V and 1 base from J, with 5 bases in between. Germline-derived CDR1 and CDR2 are SGHNT and YENEEA. The CDR3 runs to 13 residues. The CDR3 here is CASSLGQSYEQYF. The CDR3, as DNA: TGTGCCAGCAGCTTAGGACAGTCCTACGAGCAGTACTTC.

This chain joins TRBV12-3 or TRBV12-4 and TRBJ2-7; no clear D. The V end was cut by 5 bases, the J end by 0 bases, with 5 bases between. There are 12 residues in the CDR3. The CDR3 here is CASSPSSYEQYF. Here the CDR3 DNA reads TGTGCCAGCAGTCCGAGCTCCTACGAGCAGTACTTC.

The J gene is TRBJ2-7, the V gene TRBV30; TRBD1 matches 7 bases. Germline assignment: CDR1 GTSNPN and CDR2 SVGIG (reference sequence). This CDR3 is 13 amino acids long. V lost 2 bases and J lost 7; bases outside the gene matches: 8. The CDR3 protein is CAWSPQGVGEQYF. CDR3 sequence (DNA): TGTGCCTGGAGTCCCCAGGGGGTCGGGGAGCAGTACTTC.

The chain carries TRBV5-6 and TRBJ1-5, with D possibly TRBD1 on 6 matching bases. The germline V gene has CDR1 SGHDT and CDR2 YYEEEE. With 3 bases removed from V and 4 bases from J, the gap between germline ends came to 14 bases. CDR3 length: 15 residues. DNA for the CDR3: TGTGCCAGCAGCTCCTCGGGGGGGCTTAATCAGCCCCAGCATTTT. As protein: CASSSSGGLNQPQHF.

This chain links TRBV24-1 with TRBJ1-2; TRBD1 aligns across 8 bases. The germline V gene has CDR1 KGHDR and CDR2 SFDVKD. This CDR3 spans 16 amino acids. The V and J ends lost 4 bases and 5 bases, in that order; junction bases with no gene match: 11. The CDR3 sequence is CATSDPDREETYGYTF. The CDR3 DNA reads TGTGCCACCAGTGACCCGGACAGGGAAGAAACTTATGGCTACACCTTC.

The rearrangement links TRBV5-1 to TRBJ2-1; D call uncertain. CDR1 SGHRS and CDR2 YFSETQ come from the germline V gene. This CDR3 is 15 amino acids long. Deletions cut 5 bases from V and 3 bases from J, with 15 bases between. The CDR3 sequence: CASSLGPGNYNEQFF. The CDR3, as DNA: TGCGCCAGCAGTCTTGGGCCAGGTAACTACAATGAGCAGTTCTTC.